This T cell receptor beta chain stems from a study of T cell repertoires in cytomegalovirus infection. For the study at large: CMV epitopes in the study were HLA-C-restricted (recently identified) and HLA-B-restricted (well studied). Public TCR beta signature analysis indicated the presence of both CMV infection and matching HLA type.

Of note for this clonotype: Its specificity is not known.

TCRdb analysed the reads with MiXCR anew, one entry per CDR3 protein. Among hundreds of thousands of distinct CDR3 sequences listed, less than 35% were seen once. Study-wide points: Across the ex vivo response, the dominant clonotypes were HLA-C-restricted CMV-specific TCR beta clonotypes. Totalled public TCR beta family frequency picked out people who carried CMV plus the relevant HLA.

From germline, CDR1 is MDHEN and CDR2 SYDVKM. The trim removed 5 bases at V and 6 bases at J, leaving 11 bases unmatched. The CDR3 extends over 15 amino acids. V usage is TRBV28 and J usage is TRBJ2-3, with 7 bases lining up with TRBD2. The sample in question was cultured CD8+ T cells from PBMCs, obtained from culture after CMV antigen stimulation. The source is a human donor in good health (CMV status not recorded). Some clones in this sample may be carry-over from other donors' samples. The CDR3 region is CASSRPAGDRDTQYF. The CDR3 coding sequence is TGTGCCAGCAGTCGGCCCGCGGGGGACCGGGATACGCAGTATTTT. The full variable domain, its missing parts supplied by reference TRBV28 and TRBJ2-3, is DVKVTQSSRYLVKRTGEKVFLECVQDMDHENMFWYRQDPGLGLRLIYFSYDVKMKEKGDIPEGYSVSREKKERFSLILESASTNQTSMYLCASSRPAGDRDTQYFGPGTRLTVL.